Below, 20 T cell receptor beta chains from the same sample are listed, as sequenced in a study of cytomegalovirus exposure and HLA in healthy donors. Primers included in the PCR were 60 Vbeta and 13 Jbeta primers. Using immunoSEQ multiplex PCR, the repertoire was profiled, and TCRdb retains in-frame clones only, with some absent. The sample carries over 100,000 clones, around 83% recorded once. Input material: PBMCs. Receptor source: a woman aged 18-29 years in good health and CMV-seropositive.

A single count supports this clone. The chain is built from TRBV27 and TRBJ2-7; the match to TRBD2 covers 9 bases. The V gene end was trimmed by 2 bases and the J gene end by 3 bases; junction bases not matched to a gene: 5. Germline V gives CDR1 MNHEY, CDR2 SMNVEV (reference sequence). This CDR3 is built from 15 residues. CDR3 in DNA: TGTGCCAGCAGTTTACGAGGGACTAGCTTCTACGAGCAGTACTTC. This encodes CASSLRGTSFYEQYF.

The chain uses TRBV27 and TRBJ2-5, with 8 bases fitting TRBD2. Trimming removed 0 bases from V and 4 bases from J; junction bases left unmatched: 7. The CDR3 has 16 residues. From germline, CDR1 is MNHEY and CDR2 SMNVEV (reference sequence). The chain's CDR3 is CASSLSGSGVRETQYF. In DNA form, the CDR3 reads TGTGCCAGCAGTTTATCGGGTAGCGGGGTACGAGAGACCCAGTACTTC.

The chain is built from TRBV6-1 and TRBJ2-5; no reliable D call. This CDR3 region has 14 residues. Germline CDR1 is MNHNS and CDR2 is SASEGT. V was shortened by 3 bases and J by 5 bases, with 13 bases between the two germline ends. The chain's CDR3 is CASSEPPIQETQYF. The CDR3, as DNA: TGTGCCAGCAGTGAGCCCCCAATCCAGGAGACCCAGTACTTC.

V is TRBV5-1 and J is TRBJ2-7; 7 bases fit TRBD1. With V trimmed by 2 bases and J by 3 bases, 8 bases remained unmatched. The CDR3 is 15 amino acids. The germline gives CDR1 SGHRS, CDR2 YFSETQ. The CDR3 is CASSLGDRAYYEQYF. The CDR3 bases are TGCGCCAGCAGCTTAGGAGACAGGGCCTACTACGAGCAGTACTTC.

The chain recombines TRBV25-1 with TRBJ2-7; 8 bases align to TRBD2. CDR1 and CDR2 from the germline V gene are MGHDK and SYGVNS. The V segment lost 7 bases and the J segment 0 bases; nucleotides outside the gene matches: 8. The CDR3 length is 15 residues. DNA for the CDR3: TGTGCCAGCATCGGTGCGGGGGGCCTCTCCTACGAGCAGTACTTC. It yields the protein CASIGAGGLSYEQYF.

The chain couples TRBV6-5 to TRBJ2-7; 10 bases line up with TRBD2. The V gene's germline CDR1 is MNHEY and CDR2 SVGAGI. The CDR3 is 15 amino acids. V gave up 0 bases and J gave up 5 bases; unmatched junction bases: 4. The CDR3 sequence is CASSYSPSGGHEQYF. The CDR3 nucleotides are TGTGCCAGCAGTTACTCGCCTAGCGGGGGCCACGAGCAGTACTTC.

V usage is TRBV30 and J usage is TRBJ1-1; D is possibly TRBD1 (6 bases). The CDR3 has 13 amino acids. V was shortened by 1 base and J by 1 base, with 7 bases between the two germline ends. The germline gives CDR1 GTSNPN, CDR2 SVGIG (reference sequence). CDR3 residues: CAWSGDTNTEAFF. As DNA, the CDR3 is TGTGCCTGGAGTGGGGACACGAACACTGAAGCTTTCTTT.

This sequence joins TRBV5-8 and TRBJ1-5; D ambiguous. The V end was cut by 4 bases, the J end by 6 bases, with 8 bases between. Germline V CDR1 and CDR2: SGHTS, YDEGEE. This CDR3 is built from 12 residues. CDR3 region: CASSLRVQPQHF. CDR3 nucleotides: TGTGCCAGCAGCCTCCGTGTTCAGCCCCAGCATTTT.

This chain joins TRBV7-9 and TRBJ2-3; tentatively, D is TRBD2 (5 bases). This CDR3 spans 15 amino acids. Looked up from germline, CDR1 is SEHNR and CDR2 is FQNEAQ (reference sequence). Between the trimmed V and J ends, which lost 0 bases and 11 bases, there was a span of 18 bases. CDR3 DNA sequence: TGTGCCAGCAGCTTAGCCACCCGGGAAGGGTCTAAGCAGTATTTT. This translates into CASSLATREGSKQYF.

The chain is built from TRBV15 and TRBJ1-3; D might be TRBD1 (5 bases). Trimming took off 5 bases at V and 7 bases at J, with 12 bases between the two ends. The CDR3 runs to 13 residues. Germline values: CDR1 LNHNV, CDR2 YYDKDF (reference sequence). CDR3 in amino acids: CATSPAAGNTIYF. The CDR3, as DNA: TGTGCCACCAGCCCTGCAGCAGGGAACACCATATATTTT.

V and J are TRBV28 and TRBJ2-7, with 10 nucleotides matching TRBD1. The germline gives CDR1 MDHEN, CDR2 SYDVKM. Germline trimming cut 5 bases from V and 3 bases from J; bases unmatched to any gene: 7. The CDR3 totals 15 residues. The CDR3 DNA sequence: TGTGCCAGCAGTCAAAACGGACAGGGGGACTACGAGCAGTACTTC. Translated: CASSQNGQGDYEQYF.

In this sample, this clone turned up once. This chain links TRBV7-6 with TRBJ2-3; 9 nucleotides agree with TRBD2. Germline CDR1 SGHVS, CDR2 FNYEAQ. The CDR3 is 16 residues long. The junction had 6 bases not matched to a gene; V was cut back by 1 base and J by 4 bases. CDR3 sequence: CASSLDAGGSSDTQYF. The CDR3 nucleotides read TGTGCCAGCAGCTTAGACGCGGGGGGGTCCTCAGATACGCAGTATTTT.

In regard to this clone: At one end, the junction sequence differs from germline, possibly due to a read error. The rearrangement joins TRBV7-7 to TRBJ2-5; 8 bases are shared with TRBD2. Germline-derived CDR1 and CDR2 are SSHAT and FNYEAQ (reference sequence). CDR3 length: 15 amino acids. CDR3 sequence: CASSLMRGDQETQYF. In nucleotides, the CDR3 is TGTGCTAGCAGCTTAATGCGGGGGGACCAAGAGACCCAGTACTTC.

The sample holds a few counts of this clone. The genes are TRBV5-1 and TRBJ2-6; weak D call: TRBD2 (5 bases). V gave up 1 base and J gave up 3 bases, with 8 bases separating them. The germline V gene has CDR1 SGHRS and CDR2 YFSETQ. The CDR3 is 15 amino acids. This CDR3 is CASSLYGDGANVLTF. The CDR3 nucleotides read TGCGCCAGCAGCTTGTACGGGGATGGGGCCAACGTCCTGACTTTC.

As regards this clone: The junction departs from germline at one end; a sequencing error may be responsible. Other nucleotide sequences from this sample produce the same CDR3. The chain recombines TRBV7-2 with TRBJ1-1; maybe TRBD1 (6 bases). Germline CDR1 reads SGHTA; CDR2 reads FQGNSA. CDR3 length: 14 residues. The CDR3 DNA follows: TGTGCCAGCAGCTTCACAGGGAGGGGCACTGAAGCCTTCTTT. This translates into CASSFTGRGTEAFF.

This chain connects TRBV6-4 to TRBJ1-2, with 7 bases lining up with TRBD1. The CDR3 consists of 14 residues. The ends lost 4 bases at V and 4 bases at J; junction bases unmatched: 6. Germline CDR1 is MRHNA and CDR2 is SNTAGT. The DNA of the CDR3 is TGTGCCAGCAGTGGGGAGACAGGGTCCTATGGCTACACCTTC. The encoded protein is CASSGETGSYGYTF.

The chain has TRBV5-4 and TRBJ1-2; 11 bases agree with TRBD1. The CDR3 loop spans 13 amino acids. CDR1 and CDR2 from the germline V gene are SGHNT and YYREEE (reference sequence). V was clipped by 4 bases and J by 7 bases; unmatched bases: 3. Written as DNA, the CDR3 is TGTGCCAGCAGCACGGGACAGGGGGTTGGCTACACCTTC. Its protein product is CASSTGQGVGYTF. Supplemented by reference TRBV5-4 and TRBJ1-2, the full variable domain reads ETGVTQSPTHLIKTRGQQVTLRCSSQSGHNTVSWYQQALGQGPQFIFQYYREEENGRGNFPPRFSGLQFPNYSSELNVNALELDDSALYLCASSTGQGVGYTFGSGTRLTVV.

As for this clone: The same CDR3 can be traced to other DNA sequences in this sample. The V and J genes are TRBV7-3 and TRBJ2-7; D ambiguous. Trimming cost V 8 bases and J 0 bases, with 11 bases left between them. This CDR3 is built from 13 residues. CDR1 and CDR2 from the germline V gene are SGHTA and FQGTGA. The CDR3 nucleotides read TGTGCCAGCTCCTTAACGAGCTCCTACGAGCAGTACTTC. The encoded protein is CASSLTSSYEQYF.

In DNA form, the CDR3 reads TGTGCCAGCAGTCTATTGGGAGGTGGCTACACCTTC. Amino acid sequence: CASSLLGGGYTF. This chain links TRBV6-5 with TRBJ1-2; D ambiguous. V lost 5 bases and J 7 bases, leaving 11 bases between the germline ends. Germline V gene lookup returns CDR1 MNHEY and CDR2 SVGAGI. The CDR3 runs 12 residues.

This clone was detected only a few times. The V and J genes are TRBV7-2 and TRBJ2-1; D unclear. Germline values: CDR1 SGHTA, CDR2 FQGNSA. The CDR3 is 13 residues long. Trimming removed 5 bases at V and 8 bases at J, with 13 bases between. The CDR3: CASSIDSLDEQFF. CDR3 DNA: TGTGCCAGCAGCATAGACTCTCTCGATGAGCAGTTCTTC. Filled out from reference TRBV7-2 and TRBJ2-1, the complete variable domain reads GAGVSQSPSNKVTEKGKDVELRCDPISGHTALYWYRQSLGQGLEFLIYFQGNSAPDKSGLPSDRFSAERTGGSVSTLTIQRTQQEDSAVYLCASSIDSLDEQFFGPGTRLTVL.